This paragraph covers one TCR beta chain sequence. Antigen specificity is unknown. This record belongs to a study of CD8 T cells in ankylosing spondylitis. Study conclusions and caveats: A motif of eight or nine highly homologous TCR beta variants was seen as apparently characteristic of ankylosing spondylitis blood. Some of the motif variants had earlier been found in reactive arthritis patients' fluid and blood. The clones that were linked to disease were reported to be significantly enriched in matched synovial fluid samples from ankylosing spondylitis patients.

Quantitative 5'-RACE with molecular barcodes produced the TCR beta libraries. TCRdb passed the 5' RACE reads through MiXCR, listing each CDR3 protein once. In the table there are about 220,000 distinct CDR3 sequences, 6% to 8.5% of which are singletons. V lost 1 base to trimming and J lost 5 bases, with 12 bases between them. Germline V lookup: CDR1 MGHDK, CDR2 SYGVNS. CDR3 length equals 14 residues. The chain links TRBV25-1 to TRBJ2-7; tentatively, D is TRBD1 (6 bases). Material: blood, either unsorted or a sorted T cell fraction (not recorded which). The source of this sequence is a male donor with ankylosing spondylitis. The chain's CDR3 is CASSEWGQGNEQYF. The CDR3 nucleotides read TGTGCCAGCAGTGAATGGGGGCAGGGGAACGAGCAGTACTTC.